The 19 T cell receptor beta chains given below trace back to one sample, sequenced in a study of T cell responses to AZD1222 COVID-19 vaccine. Generated by immunoSEQ multiplex PCR, the TCRdb table keeps only in-frame clones and is missing some. The sample includes about 180,000 clones, about 89% of them seen just once. The material sequenced was peripheral blood, taken on day 0 of AZD1222 vaccination. The receptors shown here come from an adult in good health.

V is TRBV19 and J is TRBJ2-7; TRBD1 matches at 7 bases. The CDR3 is 16 amino acids. J was trimmed by 3 bases and V by 5 bases; bases with no gene match: 13. Germline V gene data show CDR1 as LNHDA and CDR2 as SQIVND (reference sequence). This CDR3 reads CASSGGVQGSYYEQYF. The CDR3 DNA follows: TGTGCCAGTAGTGGTGGGGTACAGGGGTCCTACTACGAGCAGTACTTC. Filled out from reference TRBV19 and TRBJ2-7, the complete variable domain reads DGGITQSPKYLFRKEGQNVTLSCEQNLNHDAMYWYRQDPGQGLRLIYYSQIVNDFQKGDIAEGYSVSREKKESFPLTVTSAQKNPTAFYLCASSGGVQGSYYEQYFGPGTRLTVT.

The chain is built from TRBV7-2 and TRBJ2-7; D might be TRBD1 (6 bases). Trimming removed 5 bases from V and 5 bases from J, with 10 bases in between. The CDR3 is made up of 12 amino acids. CDR1 is SGHTA and CDR2 is FQGNSA in the germline V gene. The CDR3 region has the DNA TGTGCCAGCAGCCCTCAGGGGAACGAGCAGTACTTC. Translating gives CASSPQGNEQYF. The whole variable domain, remainder taken from reference TRBV7-2 and TRBJ2-7, is GAGVSQSPSNKVTEKGKDVELRCDPISGHTALYWYRQSLGQGLEFLIYFQGNSAPDKSGLPSDRFSAERTGGSVSTLTIQRTQQEDSAVYLCASSPQGNEQYFGPGTRLTVT.

The chain recombines TRBV6-6 with TRBJ1-5, with a tentative D call TRBD1 (5 bases). This CDR3 is built from 12 residues. Looked up from germline, CDR1 is MNHNY and CDR2 is SVGAGI (reference sequence). The CDR3: CASGKGNQPQHF. The DNA of the CDR3 is TGTGCGAGCGGTAAGGGGAATCAGCCCCAGCATTTT.

In DNA, the CDR3 is TGCGCCAGCAGCGAAGGGACGCTGAGCTCTGGAAACACCATATATTTT. This codes for CASSEGTLSSGNTIYF. V is TRBV5-1 and J is TRBJ1-3; weak D call: TRBD1 (5 bases). Germline V gene data show CDR1 as SGHRS and CDR2 as YFSETQ. V was shortened by 4 bases and J by 0 bases, with 14 bases between the two germline ends. The length of the CDR3 is 16 residues.

J is TRBJ1-3 and V is TRBV30; tentatively, D is TRBD1 (6 bases). The V end lost 0 bases, the J end lost 0 bases, and 12 bases lay between the germline ends. The CDR3 is 16 residues long. The germline V gene has CDR1 GTSNPN and CDR2 SVGIG (reference sequence). Here the CDR3 DNA reads TGTGCCTGGAGTGTACCGTACAGGGTCTCTGGAAACACCATATATTTT. Amino acid sequence: CAWSVPYRVSGNTIYF.

This clone is a singleton in its sample. This rearrangement joins TRBV5-6 to TRBJ1-6, with TRBD1 as a possible D gene (5 bases). CDR1 and CDR2 from the germline V gene are SGHDT and YYEEEE. Between the trimmed V and J ends, which lost 4 bases and 0 bases, there was a span of 14 bases. There are 17 residues in the CDR3. CDR3 in amino acids: CASSEGPLLSYNSPLHF. CDR3 nucleotides: TGTGCCAGCAGCGAGGGACCTCTTCTCTCCTATAATTCACCCCTCCACTTT.

This clone was observed a single time. The chain recombines TRBV6-4 with TRBJ2-3; TRBD2 matches at 7 bases. The V segment lost 2 bases and the J segment 0 bases; nucleotides outside the gene matches: 5. This CDR3 is built from 16 residues. Germline CDR1 is MRHNA and CDR2 is SNTAGT. The CDR3 DNA sequence: TGTGCCAGCAGTGACAGGGGTAGCGGGAGCACAGATACGCAGTATTTT. It encodes CASSDRGSGSTDTQYF.

The genes are TRBV7-9 and TRBJ1-3, with D tentatively TRBD1 (6 bases). The CDR3 sequence is 16 residues long. In germline, CDR1 is SEHNR, CDR2 FQNEAQ (reference sequence). V lost 3 bases, J lost 0 bases, and 12 bases lay in between. CDR3 protein: CASSLDSLVSGNTIYF. The CDR3 DNA is TGTGCCAGCAGCTTGGACAGCTTAGTCTCTGGAAACACCATATATTTT.

Only one count was recorded for this clone. V and J are TRBV28 and TRBJ1-5; D uncertain. Germline CDR1 reads MDHEN; CDR2 reads SYDVKM. The CDR3 has 15 amino acids. Trimming took 5 bases from V and 0 from J, leaving 11 bases between them. The CDR3 DNA sequence: TGTGCCAGCAGTAGAGACACAGTTAGCAATCAGCCCCAGCATTTT. The encoded protein is CASSRDTVSNQPQHF.

The chain's CDR3 is CASSGGQLAGGTDTQYF. CDR3 nucleotide sequence: TGCGCCAGCAGTGGTGGGCAACTAGCGGGAGGCACAGATACGCAGTATTTT. The chain combines TRBV10-1 with TRBJ2-3; 11 bases map to TRBD2. The CDR3 extends over 17 amino acids. Trimming at V came to 4 bases and at J to 1 base, leaving 7 bases not matched to a gene. The V gene's germline CDR1 is WNHNN and CDR2 SYGVQD (reference sequence).

This clone came up once. The rearrangement links TRBV29-1 to TRBJ2-1, with D possibly matching TRBD2 (6 bases). CDR1 is SQVTM and CDR2 is ANQGSEA in the germline V gene. V gave up 3 bases and J gave up 8 bases, with 32 bases separating them. CDR3 length equals 19 residues. CDR3 amino acids: CSVDPLKRARGLTSHEQFF. CDR3 DNA: TGCAGCGTTGATCCCCTCAAGAGGGCCCGAGGACTAACATCCCATGAGCAGTTCTTC.

The rearrangement uses TRBV6-5 and TRBJ1-2, with TRBD1 as a possible D gene (6 bases). CDR1 is MNHEY, CDR2 SVGAGI, per germline. V was cut by 6 bases and J by 2 bases, with 16 bases left in between. The CDR3 extends over 15 amino acids. The CDR3 loop reads CASSPDLGGNYGYTF. CDR3 DNA: TGTGCCAGCAGCCCCGACCTAGGGGGGAACTATGGCTACACCTTC.

The chain couples TRBV2 to TRBJ2-1; 14 bases fit TRBD2. The junction had 9 bases not matched to a gene; V was cut back by 6 bases and J by 8 bases. Germline CDR1 reads SNHLY; CDR2 reads FYNNEI. This CDR3 is 16 amino acids long. CDR3 region: CASSVRGLAGGDEQFF. In DNA form, the CDR3 reads TGTGCCAGCAGCGTTCGTGGACTAGCGGGGGGAGATGAGCAGTTCTTC.

This clone was recorded only once. This chain uses TRBV6-2 or TRBV6-3 with TRBJ2-7, with 9 nucleotides matching TRBD1. J lost 3 bases, V lost 4 bases, and 7 bases had no gene match. This CDR3 comprises 15 residues. CDR1 and CDR2 (germline): MNHEY, SVGEGT. CDR3 sequence: CASSSRQGVIYEQYF. The CDR3 DNA reads as TGTGCCAGCAGTTCCAGACAGGGGGTGATCTACGAGCAGTACTTC.

The genes are TRBV5-5 and TRBJ2-1; 11 nucleotides agree with TRBD2. Germline assignment: CDR1 SGHKS and CDR2 YYEKEE (reference sequence). The CDR3 length is 15 residues. Trimming at V came to 1 base and at J to 7 bases, leaving 4 bases not matched to a gene. CDR3 coding DNA: TGTGCCAGCAGCTTGCCCCGGACTAGCGGGAATGAGCAGTTCTTC. Protein sequence: CASSLPRTSGNEQFF.

This chain joins TRBV4-3 and TRBJ1-2; 7 bases map to TRBD1. Unmatched junction bases numbered 4, after V lost 0 bases and J lost 3 bases. CDR3 size: 15 residues. CDR1 LGHNA and CDR2 YSLEER come from the germline V gene. CDR3 in amino acids: CASSQDLGTDYGYTF. As DNA, the CDR3 is TGCGCCAGCAGCCAAGATCTGGGGACAGACTATGGCTACACCTTC.

The chain links TRBV7-9 to TRBJ2-3, with TRBD2 matching 9 bases. With 4 bases clipped from V and 0 bases from J, the junction kept 5 bases outside the gene matches. The CDR3 contains 16 residues. The germline gives CDR1 SEHNR, CDR2 FQNEAQ (reference sequence). CDR3 in DNA: TGTGCCAGCAGCTCGACTAGCGGAACTAGCACAGATACGCAGTATTTT. Translating gives CASSSTSGTSTDTQYF.

The chain carries TRBV19 and TRBJ2-7, with 10 bases that match TRBD1. This CDR3 has 14 amino acids. Germline CDR1 and CDR2: LNHDA and SQIVND (reference sequence). V lost 4 bases and J lost 3; bases outside the gene matches: 3. DNA of the CDR3: TGTGCCAGTAGTAGACAGGGGGCTGTCTACGAGCAGTACTTC. As protein: CASSRQGAVYEQYF. The variable domain in full, completed from reference TRBV19 and TRBJ2-7, reads DGGITQSPKYLFRKEGQNVTLSCEQNLNHDAMYWYRQDPGQGLRLIYYSQIVNDFQKGDIAEGYSVSREKKESFPLTVTSAQKNPTAFYLCASSRQGAVYEQYFGPGTRLTVT.

This chain uses TRBV6-1 with TRBJ1-5; D not certain. The CDR3 spans 16 residues. V lost 0 bases, J lost 0 bases, and 9 bases lay in between. Germline loops: CDR1 MNHNS, CDR2 SASEGT. CDR3: CASSEALTLSNQPQHF. CDR3 in DNA: TGTGCCAGCAGTGAAGCGCTTACGCTTAGCAATCAGCCCCAGCATTTT.